Listed here is a single T cell receptor beta chain. Its antigen remains unidentified. The protocol attached unique molecular identifiers to individual cDNA molecules. In TCRdb, the 5' RACE reads were re-called with MiXCR into one record per CDR3 protein. The sample holds more than 45,000 distinct CDR3 sequences, 6.2% seen once. This CDR3 has 11 residues. Between the trimmed V and J ends, which lost 1 base and 12 bases, there was a span of 7 bases. CDR1 MDHEN and CDR2 SYDVKM come from the germline V gene. This sample is part of a study of early T cells in non-severe SARS-CoV-2 infection. Across the whole study: Unpaired chains resulted from sequencing bulk RNA of unsorted whole blood. General observations from the study: Anti-spike CD8 responses were favored by VDJdb matching, which missed private and CD4 specificities.

The source was whole blood, collected at baseline. The source is an adult who was a healthcare worker with PCR-confirmed SARS-CoV-2 infection or an uninfected control (not recorded which). This chain uses TRBV28 with TRBJ2-4; D not certain. CDR3 in DNA: TGTGCCAGCAGTTTATCAGAGAGTCAGTACTTC. Protein: CASSLSESQYF.